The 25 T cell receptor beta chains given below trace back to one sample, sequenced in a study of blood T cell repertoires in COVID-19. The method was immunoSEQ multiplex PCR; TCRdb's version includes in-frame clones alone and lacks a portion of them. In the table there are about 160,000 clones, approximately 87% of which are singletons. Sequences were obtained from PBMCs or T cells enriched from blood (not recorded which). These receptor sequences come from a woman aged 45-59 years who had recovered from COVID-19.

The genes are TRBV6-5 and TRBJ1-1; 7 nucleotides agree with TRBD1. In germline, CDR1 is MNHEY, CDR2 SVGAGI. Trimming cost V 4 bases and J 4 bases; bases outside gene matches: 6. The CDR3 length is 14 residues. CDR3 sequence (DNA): TGTGCCAGCAGTTCCAGGGGGGCTTTCACTGAAGCTTTCTTT. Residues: CASSSRGAFTEAFF.

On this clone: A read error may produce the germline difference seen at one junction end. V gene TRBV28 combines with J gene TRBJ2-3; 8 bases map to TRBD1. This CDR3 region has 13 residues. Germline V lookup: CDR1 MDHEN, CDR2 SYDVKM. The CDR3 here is CASSLFGQGVTHF. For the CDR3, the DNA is TGTGCCAGCAGTTTATTCGGACAGGGAGTTACGCATTTT.

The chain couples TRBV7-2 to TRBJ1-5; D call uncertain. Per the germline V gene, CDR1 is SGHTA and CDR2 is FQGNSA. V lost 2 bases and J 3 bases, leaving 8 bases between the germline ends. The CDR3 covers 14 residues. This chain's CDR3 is CASSLRGPNQPQHF. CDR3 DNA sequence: TGTGCCAGCAGCTTAAGAGGTCCCAATCAGCCCCAGCATTTT.

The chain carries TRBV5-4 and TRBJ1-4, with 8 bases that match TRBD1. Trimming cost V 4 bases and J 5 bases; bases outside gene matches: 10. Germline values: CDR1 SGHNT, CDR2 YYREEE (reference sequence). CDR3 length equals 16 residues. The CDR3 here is CASSISRDRLNEKLFF. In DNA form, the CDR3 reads TGTGCCAGCAGCATTTCTAGGGACAGGCTAAATGAAAAACTGTTTTTT.

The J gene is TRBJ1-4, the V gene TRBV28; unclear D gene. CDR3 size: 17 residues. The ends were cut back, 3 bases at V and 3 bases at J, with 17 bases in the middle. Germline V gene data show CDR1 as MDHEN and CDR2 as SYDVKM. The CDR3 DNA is TGTGCCAGCAGTTTCCAAGCAGGCATGGTAGCTAATGAAAAACTGTTTTTT. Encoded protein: CASSFQAGMVANEKLFF. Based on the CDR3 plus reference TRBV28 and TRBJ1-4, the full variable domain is DVKVTQSSRYLVKRTGEKVFLECVQDMDHENMFWYRQDPGLGLRLIYFSYDVKMKEKGDIPEGYSVSREKKERFSLILESASTNQTSMYLCASSFQAGMVANEKLFFGSGTQLSVL.

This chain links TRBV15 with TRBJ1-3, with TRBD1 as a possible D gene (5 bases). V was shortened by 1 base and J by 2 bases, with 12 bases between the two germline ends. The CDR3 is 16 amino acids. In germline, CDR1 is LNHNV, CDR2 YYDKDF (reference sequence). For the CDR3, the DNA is TGTGCCACCAGCAGAGTGGTCGGGGGGACTGGAAACACCATATATTTT. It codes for CATSRVVGGTGNTIYF.

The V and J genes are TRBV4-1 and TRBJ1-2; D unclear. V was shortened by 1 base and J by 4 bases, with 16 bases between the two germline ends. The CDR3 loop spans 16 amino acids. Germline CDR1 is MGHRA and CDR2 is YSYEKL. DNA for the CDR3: TGCGCCAGCAGCCAAGGAGGAACGGCCCGCTTCTATGGCTACACCTTC. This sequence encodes CASSQGGTARFYGYTF.

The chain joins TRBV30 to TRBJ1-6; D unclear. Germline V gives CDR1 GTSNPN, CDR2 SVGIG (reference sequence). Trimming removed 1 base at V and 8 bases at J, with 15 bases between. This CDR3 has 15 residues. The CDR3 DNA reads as TGTGCCTGGAGTGACATAGCTTCTAGTGATTCACCCCTCCACTTT. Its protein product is CAWSDIASSDSPLHF.

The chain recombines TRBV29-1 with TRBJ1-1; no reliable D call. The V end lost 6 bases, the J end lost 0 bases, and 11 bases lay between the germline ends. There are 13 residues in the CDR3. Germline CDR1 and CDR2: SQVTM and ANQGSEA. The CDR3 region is CSVRWLLNTEAFF. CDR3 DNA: TGCAGCGTACGTTGGCTTTTGAACACTGAAGCTTTCTTT.

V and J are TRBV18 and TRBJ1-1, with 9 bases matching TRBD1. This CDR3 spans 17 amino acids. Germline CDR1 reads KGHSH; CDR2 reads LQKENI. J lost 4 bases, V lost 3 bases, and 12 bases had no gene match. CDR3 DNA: TGTGCCAGCTCACCCTTCGGACAGGGGTCTTCGGGCACTGAAGCTTTCTTT. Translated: CASSPFGQGSSGTEAFF.

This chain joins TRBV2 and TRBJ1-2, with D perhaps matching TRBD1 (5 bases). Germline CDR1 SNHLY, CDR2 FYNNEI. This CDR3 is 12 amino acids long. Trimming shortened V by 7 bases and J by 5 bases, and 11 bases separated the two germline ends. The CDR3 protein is CASTGTEYGYTF. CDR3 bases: TGTGCCAGCACGGGGACTGAATATGGCTACACCTTC.

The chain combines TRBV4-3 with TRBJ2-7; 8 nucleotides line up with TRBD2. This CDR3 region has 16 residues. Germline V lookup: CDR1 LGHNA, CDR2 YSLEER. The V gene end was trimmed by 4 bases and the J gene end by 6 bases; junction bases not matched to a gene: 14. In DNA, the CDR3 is TGCGCCAGCAGCCCCCCCCTGGGGGCGGGAGGTTGCGAGCAGTACGTC. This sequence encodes CASSPPLGAGGCEQYV.

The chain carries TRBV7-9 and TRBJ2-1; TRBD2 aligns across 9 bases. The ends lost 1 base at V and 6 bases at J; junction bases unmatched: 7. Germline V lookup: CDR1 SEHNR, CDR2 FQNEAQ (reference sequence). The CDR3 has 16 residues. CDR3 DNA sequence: TGTGCCAGCAGCTTAGGTGGTAGCGGGAGTTTCAATGAGCAGTTCTTC. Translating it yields CASSLGGSGSFNEQFF.

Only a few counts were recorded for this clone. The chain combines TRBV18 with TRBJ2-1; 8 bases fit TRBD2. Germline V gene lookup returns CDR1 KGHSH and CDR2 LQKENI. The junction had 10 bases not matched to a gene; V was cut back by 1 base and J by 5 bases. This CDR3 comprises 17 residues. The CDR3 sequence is CASSPLRQRGTDNEQFF. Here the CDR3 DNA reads TGTGCCAGCTCACCACTTAGACAGCGGGGGACCGACAATGAGCAGTTCTTC.

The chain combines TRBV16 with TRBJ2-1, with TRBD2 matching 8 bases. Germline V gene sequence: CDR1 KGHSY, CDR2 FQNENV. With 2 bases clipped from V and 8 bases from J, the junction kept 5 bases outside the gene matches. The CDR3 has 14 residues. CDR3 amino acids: CASSQQRESDEQFF. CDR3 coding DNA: TGTGCCAGCAGCCAACAGCGGGAGTCGGATGAGCAGTTCTTC.

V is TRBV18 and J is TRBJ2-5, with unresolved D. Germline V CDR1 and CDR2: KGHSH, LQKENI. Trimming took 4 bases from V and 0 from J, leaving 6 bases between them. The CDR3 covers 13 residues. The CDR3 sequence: CASSRDYQETQYF. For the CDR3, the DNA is TGTGCCAGCTCACGCGATTACCAAGAGACCCAGTACTTC.

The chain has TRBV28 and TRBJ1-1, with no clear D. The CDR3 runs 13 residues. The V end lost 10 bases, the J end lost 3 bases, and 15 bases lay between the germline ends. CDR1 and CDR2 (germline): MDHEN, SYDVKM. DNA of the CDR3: TGTGCCACCCTAAACCCCGTTTACACTGAAGCTTTCTTT. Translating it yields CATLNPVYTEAFF.

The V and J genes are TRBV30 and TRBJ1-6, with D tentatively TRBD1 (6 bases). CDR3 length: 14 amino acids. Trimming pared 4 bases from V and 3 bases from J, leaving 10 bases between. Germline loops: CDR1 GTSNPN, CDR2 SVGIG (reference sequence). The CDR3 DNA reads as TGTGCCTGGACGGGCAGGGGCTATAATTCACCCCTCCACTTT. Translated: CAWTGRGYNSPLHF. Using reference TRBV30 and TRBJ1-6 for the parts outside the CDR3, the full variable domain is SQTIHQWPATLVQPVGSPLSLECTVEGTSNPNLYWYRQAAGRGLQLLFYSVGIGQISSEVPQNLSASRPQDRQFILSSKKLLLSDSGFYLCAWTGRGYNSPLHFGNGTRLTVT.

CDR3 in DNA: TGTGCCAGCAGGGCTGAGCCCGGCGGCAACAATGAGCAGTTCTTC. Translation: CASRAEPGGNNEQFF. The chain combines TRBV6-4 with TRBJ2-1; D gene ambiguous. Trimming shortened V by 6 bases and J by 5 bases, and 17 bases separated the two germline ends. From germline, CDR1 is MRHNA and CDR2 SNTAGT. The CDR3 has 15 residues.

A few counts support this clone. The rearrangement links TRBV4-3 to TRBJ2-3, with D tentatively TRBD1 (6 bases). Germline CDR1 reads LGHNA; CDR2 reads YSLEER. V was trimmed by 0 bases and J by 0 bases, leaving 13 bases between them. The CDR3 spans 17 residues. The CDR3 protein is CASSQDPGQGSTDTQYF. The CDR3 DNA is TGCGCCAGCAGCCAAGATCCCGGGCAGGGGAGCACAGATACGCAGTATTTT.

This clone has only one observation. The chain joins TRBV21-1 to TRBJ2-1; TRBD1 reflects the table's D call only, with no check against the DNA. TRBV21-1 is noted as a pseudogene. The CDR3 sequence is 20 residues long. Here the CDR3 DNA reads TGTGCCAGCAGCACCACCGGGACACCTTACGACACCTCCGCTTACAATGAGCAGTTCTTC. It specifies CASSTTGTPYDTSAYNEQFF.

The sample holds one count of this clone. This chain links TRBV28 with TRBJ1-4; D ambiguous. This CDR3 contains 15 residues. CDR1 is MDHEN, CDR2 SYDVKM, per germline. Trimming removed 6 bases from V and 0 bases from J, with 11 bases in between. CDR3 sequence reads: CASRGADTTNEKLFF. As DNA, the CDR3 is TGTGCCAGCAGGGGAGCCGATACAACTAATGAAAAACTGTTTTTT.

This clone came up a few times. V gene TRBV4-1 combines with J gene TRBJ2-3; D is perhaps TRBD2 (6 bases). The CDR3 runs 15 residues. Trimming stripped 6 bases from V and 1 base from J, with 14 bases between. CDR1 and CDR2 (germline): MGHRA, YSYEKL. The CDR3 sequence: CASRGRASGTDTQYF. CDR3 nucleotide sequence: TGCGCCAGCAGGGGACGAGCTAGCGGCACAGATACGCAGTATTTT.

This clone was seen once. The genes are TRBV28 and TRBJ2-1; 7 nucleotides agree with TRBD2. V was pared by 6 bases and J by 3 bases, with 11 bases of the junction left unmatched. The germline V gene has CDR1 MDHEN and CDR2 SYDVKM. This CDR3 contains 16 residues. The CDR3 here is CASRGRGSPDYNEQFF. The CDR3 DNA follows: TGTGCCAGCAGGGGGCGCGGGAGCCCCGACTACAATGAGCAGTTCTTC. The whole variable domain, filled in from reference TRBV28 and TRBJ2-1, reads DVKVTQSSRYLVKRTGEKVFLECVQDMDHENMFWYRQDPGLGLRLIYFSYDVKMKEKGDIPEGYSVSREKKERFSLILESASTNQTSMYLCASRGRGSPDYNEQFFGPGTRLTVL.

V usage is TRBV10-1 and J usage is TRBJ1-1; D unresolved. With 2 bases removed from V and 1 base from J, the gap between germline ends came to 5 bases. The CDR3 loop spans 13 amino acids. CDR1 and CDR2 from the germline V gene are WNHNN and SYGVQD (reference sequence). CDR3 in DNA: TGCGCCAGCAGTGAGGGCTCGAACACTGAAGCTTTCTTT. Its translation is CASSEGSNTEAFF.